This record looks at one T cell receptor beta chain sequence and its context. Its antigen is as yet unknown. Every isolated RNA sample was fully reverse transcribed, so sequencing captured expressed TCRB transcripts. Sequenced by immunoSEQ multiplex PCR; TCRdb stores in-frame clones only, minus some. The sample records approximately 140,000 clones, about 10% being singletons. The source of the sample is a study of beta chain features in type 1 diabetes. Whole-study findings and limits: Moderate yet significant TCRB CDR3 shortening was seen in Type 1 diabetes patients in all four CD4+ subsets.

Material: central memory CD4+ T cells from blood. The TCR comes from a man aged 25-45 years with type 1 diabetes.

CDR3 amino acids: CASSLAVAQQPQHF. The CDR3 DNA follows: TGTGCCAGCAGCTTAGCGGTAGCCCAGCAGCCCCAGCATTTT. The rearrangement joins TRBV7-2 to TRBJ1-5; unclear D gene. Between the trimmed V and J ends, which lost 0 bases and 7 bases, there was a span of 10 bases. This CDR3 is built from 14 residues. Germline lookup yields CDR1 SGHTA and CDR2 FQGNSA.